These 18 T cell receptor beta chains were sequenced from one sample in a study of Graves' ophthalmopathy and Graves' hyperthyroidism. CDR3 regions of TCR beta were amplified from RNA transcripts. First-round RT-PCR relied on HTBI primers, and a second-round multiplex PCR came next. MiXCR was run by TCRdb on the multiplex PCR reads, yielding one entry per CDR3 protein. The sample carries around 26,000 distinct CDR3 sequences, about half recorded once. Sequencing used peripheral blood. The receptors derive from an adult woman with stable Graves' hyperthyroidism.

As regards this clonotype: A much more abundant neighbour one base away suggests this may be a read error. The chain employs TRBV6-5 and TRBJ2-5; D remains ambiguous. Germline CDR1 MNHEY, CDR2 SVGAGI. The CDR3 runs to 16 residues. The V end was cut by 0 bases, the J end by 5 bases, with 16 bases between. The CDR3 spells CASSYSSLSKSETQYF. The CDR3 DNA follows: TGTGCCAGCAGTTACTCTTCTCTTAGTAAATCGGAGACCCAGTACTTC.

The chain carries TRBV20-1 and TRBJ2-5; TRBD2 matches at 7 bases. V lost 3 bases and J lost 5; bases outside the gene matches: 15. Germline V gene sequence: CDR1 DFQATT, CDR2 SNEGSKA (reference sequence). The CDR3 contains 16 residues. The CDR3 protein is CSARDSGTNSPETQYF. The CDR3 DNA sequence: TGCAGTGCTAGGGATTCCGGGACTAATTCCCCTGAGACCCAGTACTTC.

The gene calls are TRBV9 and TRBJ2-2; 7 nucleotides line up with TRBD2. CDR3 length: 16 amino acids. Germline V CDR1 and CDR2: SGDLS, YYNGEE. V gave up 2 bases and J gave up 3 bases; unmatched junction bases: 7. CDR3 loop: CASSVNAGEYTGELFF. Here the CDR3 DNA reads TGTGCCAGCAGCGTTAATGCGGGAGAATACACCGGGGAGCTGTTTTTT.

The chain carries TRBV6-6 and TRBJ2-6; 7 bases are a match to TRBD1. Germline V lookup: CDR1 MNHNY, CDR2 SVGAGI (reference sequence). V dropped 5 bases and J dropped 4; count of bases not matched to a gene: 2. The CDR3 spans 14 residues. CDR3 nucleotide sequence: TGTGCCAGCAGTACGGGACAGGGGGCCAACGTCCTGACTTTC. As protein: CASSTGQGANVLTF.

The table lists this clonotype with a count of one. The gene calls are TRBV2 and TRBJ2-7, with a tentative D call TRBD1 (6 bases). CDR1 and CDR2 (germline): SNHLY, FYNNEI. The CDR3 is 14 residues long. V was cut by 5 bases and J by 4 bases, with 15 bases left in between. CDR3 bases: TGTGCCAGCAGTAAACAGGGTATTGGGTACGAGCAGTACTTC. Protein: CASSKQGIGYEQYF.

This chain joins TRBV10-3 and TRBJ1-1; D may be TRBD1 (5 bases). CDR3 length equals 13 residues. V was shortened by 8 bases and J by 0 bases, with 10 bases between the two germline ends. The V gene's germline CDR1 is ENHRY and CDR2 SYGVKD. CDR3 nucleotide sequence: TGTGCCATCGGGGCAGTCATGAACACTGAAGCTTTCTTT. It translates to CAIGAVMNTEAFF.

This clonotype was recorded many times. The rearrangement joins TRBV4-2 to TRBJ2-7; TRBD2 might be the D (5 bases). Trimming cost V 4 bases and J 0 bases, with 10 bases left between them. This CDR3 contains 14 residues. Germline V gene lookup returns CDR1 LGHNA and CDR2 YNFKEQ. The DNA of the CDR3 is TGTGCCAGCAGCCCCGGACTGACCTCCTACGAGCAGTACTTC. Protein: CASSPGLTSYEQYF.

This clonotype was picked up a small number of times. It may be a read error: a sequence one base away is much more abundant. The V and J genes are TRBV6-5 and TRBJ2-7; 7 bases are a match to TRBD2. Looked up from germline, CDR1 is MNHEY and CDR2 is SVGAGI. This CDR3 has 19 residues. J was trimmed by 2 bases and V by 1 base; bases with no gene match: 17. The CDR3 loop is CASSYFPPGGGGSAYEQYF. The CDR3 DNA is TGTGCCAGCAGTTACTTTCCTCCGGGAGGAGGCGGCAGCGCCTACGAGCAGTACTTC.

This clonotype was detected ten times or more. CDR3 sequence (DNA): TGTGCCAGCAAGCTACAGGGGGCGGCAGATACGCAGTATTTT. Protein sequence: CASKLQGAADTQYF. The V and J genes are TRBV6-1 and TRBJ2-3; the match to TRBD1 covers 9 bases. Unmatched junction bases numbered 6, after V lost 7 bases and J lost 4 bases. This CDR3 contains 14 residues. Per germline, CDR1 MNHNS and CDR2 SASEGT.

At least ten counts were recorded for this clonotype. The genes are TRBV5-6 and TRBJ2-2, with 7 bases aligning to TRBD2. V was pared by 5 bases and J by 6 bases, with 4 bases of the junction left unmatched. The CDR3 has 13 residues. Germline-derived CDR1 and CDR2 are SGHDT and YYEEEE. The CDR3: CASRTGGPGELFF. The CDR3 DNA sequence: TGTGCCAGCAGAACGGGGGGTCCCGGGGAGCTGTTTTTT. The full variable domain, rest sourced from reference TRBV5-6 and TRBJ2-2, is DAGVTQSPTHLIKTRGQQVTLRCSPKSGHDTVSWYQQALGQGPQFIFQYYEEEERQRGNFPDRFSGHQFPNYSSELNVNALLLGDSALYLCASRTGGPGELFFGEGSRLTVL.

In its sample, this clonotype ranks as medium-sized. The J gene is TRBJ2-3, the V gene TRBV19, with unresolved D. Germline CDR1 and CDR2: LNHDA and SQIVND (reference sequence). The CDR3 runs 14 residues. The V and J ends lost 6 bases and 1 base respectively, with 11 bases between them. DNA of the CDR3: TGTGCCAGTAGAACCTACACGGGCACAGATACGCAGTATTTT. Residues: CASRTYTGTDTQYF.

This clonotype occurred many times. CDR3 sequence reads: CATFTGPYGYTF. CDR3 sequence (DNA): TGTGCCACCTTCACAGGACCCTATGGCTACACCTTC. The chain employs TRBV6-2 or TRBV6-3 and TRBJ1-2, with D possibly matching TRBD1 (5 bases). The length of the CDR3 is 12 residues. The V and J ends lost 10 bases and 4 bases respectively, with 13 bases between them. The V gene's germline CDR1 is MNHEY and CDR2 SVGEGT.

The V call is TRBV27, the J call TRBJ2-1; 10 nucleotides agree with TRBD1. Germline V gives CDR1 MNHEY, CDR2 SMNVEV (reference sequence). CDR3 size: 14 residues. The J segment lost 6 bases and the V segment lost 3 bases, leaving 2 bases of the junction unmatched. The CDR3 sequence: CASSFRDRGNEQFF. CDR3 DNA sequence: TGTGCCAGCAGTTTCAGGGACAGGGGCAATGAGCAGTTCTTC.

This chain links TRBV7-2 with TRBJ2-7; the match to TRBD2 covers 7 bases. The CDR3 is 15 amino acids. V was clipped by 2 bases and J by 4 bases; unmatched bases: 8. Germline assignment: CDR1 SGHTA and CDR2 FQGNSA. The CDR3 DNA is TGTGCCAGCAGCTTACTGGGCGGGAGTTTTTACGAGCAGTACTTC. Translating it yields CASSLLGGSFYEQYF.

This clonotype was found many times. The rearrangement links TRBV6-5 to TRBJ1-1, with TRBD1 identical over 9 bases. The germline gives CDR1 MNHEY, CDR2 SVGAGI. The CDR3 consists of 17 residues. Trimming cost V 5 bases and J 1 base; bases outside gene matches: 11. The CDR3: CASSRGRGTGRNTEAFF. The DNA of the CDR3 is TGTGCCAGCAGTAGGGGACGGGGGACAGGGCGGAACACTGAAGCTTTCTTT.

Judged by abundance, this clonotype is medium-sized. The chain recombines TRBV25-1 with TRBJ2-1; D not certain. Germline V gives CDR1 MGHDK, CDR2 SYGVNS. Trimming pared 3 bases from V and 7 bases from J, leaving 10 bases between. This CDR3 has 13 residues. CDR3 coding DNA: TGTGCCAGCAGTGACCTAGGCTGGAATGAGCAGTTCTTC. It codes for CASSDLGWNEQFF.

This clonotype was recorded at least ten times. V and J are TRBV27 and TRBJ1-6; 7 bases align to TRBD1. The CDR3 totals 16 residues. V lost 0 bases, J lost 9 bases, and 8 bases stayed unmatched. CDR1 MNHEY and CDR2 SMNVEV come from the germline V gene (reference sequence). The CDR3 coding sequence is TGTGCCAGCAGTTTATCCCCTACACCAGGGGGTTCACCCCTCCACTTT. The encoded protein is CASSLSPTPGGSPLHF.

This clonotype was observed a few times. This chain joins TRBV25-1 and TRBJ2-1; TRBD1 agrees at 7 bases. With V trimmed by 8 bases and J by 6 bases, 4 bases remained unmatched. CDR3 length: 12 amino acids. The V gene's germline CDR1 is MGHDK and CDR2 SYGVNS. The chain's CDR3 is CASLTGVNEQFF. The CDR3 region has the DNA TGTGCCAGCTTAACAGGGGTCAATGAGCAGTTCTTC. Filled out from reference TRBV25-1 and TRBJ2-1, the complete variable domain reads EADIYQTPRYLVIGTGKKITLECSQTMGHDKMYWYQQDPGMELHLIHYSYGVNSTEKGDLSSESTVSRIRTEHFPLTLESARPSHTSQYLCASLTGVNEQFFGPGTRLTVL.